Listed here are 18 T cell receptor beta chains from one sample, sequenced in a study of post-analysis software for immune sequencing data. These receptors lack a known antigen. Study-wide findings and caveats: When patients were compared with controls, four to six TRBV segments were more frequent, TRBV5-6, TRBV5-1 and TRBV20-1 among them.

Included in the TCR beta cDNA libraries were unique molecular identifiers. TCRdb passed the PCR reads through MiXCR, listing each CDR3 protein once. The sample has 750,000 to 950,000 distinct CDR3 sequences; about 53% are singletons. The sample comprised blood. The receptor set was obtained from a girl between 10 and 17 years old with multiple sclerosis.

The gene calls are TRBV20-1 and TRBJ1-2; TRBD1 agrees at 12 bases. Germline values: CDR1 DFQATT, CDR2 SNEGSKA (reference sequence). Trimming at V came to 6 bases and at J to 6 bases, leaving 8 bases not matched to a gene. The CDR3 totals 14 residues. CDR3 amino acids: CSARGGQGAHGYTF. CDR3 nucleotide sequence: TGCAGTGCACGAGGGGGACAGGGGGCCCATGGCTACACCTTC.

The J gene is TRBJ2-3, the V gene TRBV18; perhaps TRBD1 as D (6 bases). The V and J ends lost 0 bases and 1 base respectively, with 11 bases between them. This CDR3 contains 16 residues. Germline V gene lookup returns CDR1 KGHSH and CDR2 LQKENI. CDR3 coding DNA: TGTGCCAGCTCACCACCGGGACAAGAAGGCACAGATACGCAGTATTTT. Translation: CASSPPGQEGTDTQYF.

A single count supports this clonotype. V usage is TRBV20-1 and J usage is TRBJ2-7, with TRBD2 matching 12 bases. The end of the DNA aligns better with TRBJ2-5, so the J call may be wrong. Germline CDR1 is DFQATT and CDR2 is SNEGSKA (reference sequence). The CDR3 has 16 amino acids. The CDR3 bases are TGCAGTGCCCCGACTAGCGGGAGAGCACTTATAGAGACCCAGTACTTC. Translated, it gives CSAPTSGRALIETQYF.

The chain recombines TRBV7-3 with TRBJ1-1, with D possibly being TRBD1 (6 bases). The CDR3 is made up of 14 amino acids. Trimming removed 3 bases at V and 2 bases at J, with 10 bases between. Germline CDR1 SGHTA, CDR2 FQGTGA. The CDR3 loop reads CASSFGGLNTEAFF. CDR3 in DNA: TGTGCCAGCAGCTTCGGGGGGCTTAACACTGAAGCTTTCTTT.

This chain uses TRBV3-1 with TRBJ2-5; D remains ambiguous. The CDR3 has 12 amino acids. Per the germline V gene, CDR1 is LGHDT and CDR2 is YNNKEL (reference sequence). V lost 3 bases and J 5 bases, leaving 7 bases between the germline ends. CDR3 sequence: CASSHNVETQYF. In nucleotides, the CDR3 is TGTGCCAGCAGCCATAATGTGGAGACCCAGTACTTC.

This clonotype was detected a few times. The chain carries TRBV12-3 or TRBV12-4 and TRBJ1-2, with 7 positions matching TRBD1. This CDR3 spans 17 amino acids. Trimming took 7 bases from V and 1 from J; bases not matched to a gene: 15. The CDR3 loop is CASTPMTGSSFNYGYTF. DNA of the CDR3: TGTGCCAGCACCCCCATGACAGGGTCCTCCTTTAACTATGGCTACACCTTC.

The chain carries TRBV12-3 or TRBV12-4 and TRBJ2-5, with 7 bases matching TRBD2. The CDR3 consists of 17 residues. Unmatched junction bases numbered 12, after V lost 4 bases and J lost 1 base. CDR3 DNA: TGTGCCAGCAGTTCCTACGGGGGGAGCGGGCTCCAAGAGACCCAGTACTTC. This encodes CASSSYGGSGLQETQYF.

As DNA, the CDR3 is TGTGCCAGCAGCTTAGTGGGGTTAGGGTACGAGCAGTACTTC. It is translated as CASSLVGLGYEQYF. The chain couples TRBV7-6 to TRBJ2-7, with D uncertain. V was cut by 1 base and J by 4 bases, with 11 bases left in between. This CDR3 has 14 residues. The germline CDR1 and CDR2 sequences are SGHVS and FNYEAQ.

The chain combines TRBV15 with TRBJ2-7; D is unclear. The CDR3 extends over 13 amino acids. V dropped 6 bases and J dropped 2 bases, with 11 bases sitting between them. Germline lookup yields CDR1 LNHNV and CDR2 YYDKDF (reference sequence). The CDR3 loop is CATRKAAPYEQYF. The CDR3 bases are TGTGCCACCAGAAAGGCTGCCCCCTACGAGCAGTACTTC.

CDR3 sequence (DNA): TGTGCCAGCTCACCCGGGGTCTCCAGAGAGACAGATACGCAGTATTTT. Its translation: CASSPGVSRETDTQYF. The chain uses TRBV18 and TRBJ2-3; TRBD2 is a possible D gene (5 bases). CDR3 size: 16 residues. Trimming pared 3 bases from V and 3 bases from J, leaving 16 bases between. The germline V gene has CDR1 KGHSH and CDR2 LQKENI.

CDR3 nucleotides: TGCAGTGCCCCCGACATCACTGAAGCTTTCTTT. Translated, it gives CSAPDITEAFF. The chain joins TRBV20-1 to TRBJ1-1; D is undetermined. The germline V gene encodes CDR1 DFQATT and CDR2 SNEGSKA (reference sequence). This CDR3 region has 11 residues. The V gene lost 6 bases and the J gene lost 4 bases, with 9 bases spanning the gap.

This chain joins TRBV25-1 and TRBJ2-5; no reliable D call. The J call may be mistaken, given a closer DNA end match to TRBJ2-7. Germline CDR1 is MGHDK and CDR2 is SYGVNS. The CDR3 has 13 amino acids. The CDR3 here is CASSGAAIYEQYF. In nucleotides, the CDR3 is TGTGCCAGCAGTGGTGCCGCGATCTACGAGCAGTACTTC.

Comments on this clonotype: An end of the junction differs from the germline gene, which may be a read error. This chain joins TRBV27 and TRBJ2-5, with 7 bases matching TRBD1. The CDR3 sequence is 16 residues long. Germline V lookup: CDR1 MNHEY, CDR2 SMNVEV (reference sequence). The CDR3 sequence: CAGSFIGAGGQETQYF. Written as DNA, the CDR3 is TGTGCCGGCAGTTTTATCGGCGCAGGGGGACAAGAGACCCAGTACTTC.

The V gene is TRBV5-1, the J gene TRBJ2-5; D unresolved. Germline values: CDR1 SGHRS, CDR2 YFSETQ. V was cut by 0 bases and J by 5 bases, with 11 bases left in between. The CDR3 spans 14 residues. The CDR3 DNA sequence: TGCGCCAGCAGCTTGGAAACGGTGGGGGAGACCCAGTACTTC. Encoded protein: CASSLETVGETQYF.

With regard to this clonotype: At one boundary the junction diverges from the germline segment, which might be a read error. The chain recombines TRBV7-2 with TRBJ2-5, with 10 nucleotides matching TRBD1. The germline V gene has CDR1 SGHTA and CDR2 FQGNSA. The length of the CDR3 is 16 residues. The CDR3 DNA follows: TGTGCTAGCAGCTTCGCTCGACAGGGGGCCCAAGAGACCCAGTACTTC. Protein product: CASSFARQGAQETQYF.

This sequence joins TRBV10-3 and TRBJ2-5, with TRBD2 matching 8 bases. The V segment lost 9 bases and the J segment 6 bases; nucleotides outside the gene matches: 15. This CDR3 has 15 residues. Germline CDR1 reads ENHRY; CDR2 reads SYGVKD. The CDR3 spells CAIVVLSGGGKTQYF. CDR3 DNA sequence: TGTGCCATTGTCGTCCTCTCGGGCGGGGGGAAGACCCAGTACTTC.

The gene calls are TRBV7-9 and TRBJ2-4, with 8 bases matching TRBD1. The CDR3 covers 14 residues. Germline trimming cut 1 base from V and 14 bases from J; bases unmatched to any gene: 10. Germline V CDR1 and CDR2: SEHNR, FQNEAQ (reference sequence). CDR3 coding DNA: TGTGCCAGCAGCTTAGGGGACAGGCGGAGTAGAAAGTACTTC. Its protein product is CASSLGDRRSRKYF.

The J gene is TRBJ2-1, the V gene TRBV12-3 or TRBV12-4; perhaps TRBD2 as D (6 bases). The CDR3 has 16 amino acids. The V end was cut by 3 bases, the J end by 1 base, with 13 bases between. The CDR3 loop reads CASSLTGDASYNEQFF. CDR3 in DNA: TGTGCCAGCAGTTTGACGGGAGATGCATCCTACAATGAGCAGTTCTTC.